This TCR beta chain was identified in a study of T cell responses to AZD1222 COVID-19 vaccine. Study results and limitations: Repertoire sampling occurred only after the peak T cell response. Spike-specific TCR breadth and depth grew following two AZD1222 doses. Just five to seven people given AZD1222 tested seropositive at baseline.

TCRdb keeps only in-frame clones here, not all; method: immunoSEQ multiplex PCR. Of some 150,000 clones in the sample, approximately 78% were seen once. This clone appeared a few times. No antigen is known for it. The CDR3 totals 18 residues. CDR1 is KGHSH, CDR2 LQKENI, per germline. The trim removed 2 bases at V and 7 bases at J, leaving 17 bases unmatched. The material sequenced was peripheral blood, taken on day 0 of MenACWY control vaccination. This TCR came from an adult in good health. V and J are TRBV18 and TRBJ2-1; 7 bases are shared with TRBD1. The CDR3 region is CASSPGPGQSLGRNEQFF. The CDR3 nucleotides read TGTGCCAGCTCACCAGGGCCGGGACAGAGCCTTGGTCGGAATGAGCAGTTCTTC.